One and the same sample provided the 26 T cell receptor beta chains below, sequenced in a study of blood T cells in healthy people across ages. A second about 7 to 11 cycle PCR used barcoded and J-beta primers. TCRdb re-derived calls from the 5' RACE reads in MiXCR, one entry per CDR3 protein. Found here are some 1.5 million distinct CDR3 sequences, under 30% of them singletons; the top ten hold 7.7%. Input material: blood. Source of these receptors: a woman aged 30 to 39 in good health.

The chain joins TRBV15 to TRBJ1-1; D is unresolved. The CDR3 is 14 amino acids. Deletions cut 1 base from V and 1 base from J, with 7 bases between. Germline V gene lookup returns CDR1 LNHNV and CDR2 YYDKDF (reference sequence). This CDR3 is CATSRGISNTEAFF. The CDR3 DNA reads TGTGCCACCAGCAGAGGTATCTCGAACACTGAAGCTTTCTTT.

About this clonotype: A read error may explain this, as a much larger clone is one base away. The chain is built from TRBV4-2 and TRBJ2-5, with D perhaps assigned TRBD1 or TRBD2 (5 bases each). The CDR3 spans 13 residues. Per germline, CDR1 LGHNA and CDR2 YNFKEQ. CDR3 sequence (DNA): TGTGCCCGCAGCCCAGGGAGCTTGGAGACCCAGTACTTC. Translation gives CARSPGSLETQYF.

The sample holds many counts of this clonotype. The chain recombines TRBV10-3 with TRBJ2-5; 7 bases match TRBD1. CDR3 length: 12 amino acids. Trimming at V came to 9 bases and at J to 2 bases, leaving 3 bases not matched to a gene. Germline V CDR1 and CDR2: ENHRY, SYGVKD. The CDR3 spells CAIGTEQETQYF. The CDR3 DNA reads as TGTGCCATTGGGACAGAGCAAGAGACCCAGTACTTC.

This clonotype was detected only a few times. This chain links TRBV7-2 with TRBJ1-5, with TRBD1 as a possible D gene (6 bases). CDR1 is SGHTA, CDR2 FQGNSA, per germline. The ends were cut back, 5 bases at V and 7 bases at J, with 18 bases in the middle. The CDR3 length is 15 residues. CDR3 nucleotides: TGTGCCAGCAGCGAAGGGGGACCAGGGTACCAGCCCCAGCATTTT. It yields the protein CASSEGGPGYQPQHF.

This clonotype showed up just a few times. The CDR3 DNA follows: TGTGCCAGCAGCTTAGGCTACGGCCGTCAAAGGGGTTACGAGCAGTACTTC. It translates to CASSLGYGRQRGYEQYF. This chain joins TRBV7-2 and TRBJ2-7; tentatively, D is TRBD1 (5 bases). The CDR3 runs 17 residues. CDR1 is SGHTA and CDR2 is FQGNSA in the germline V gene. V was clipped by 1 base and J by 4 bases, with 20 bases between them.

This clonotype was seen at least ten times. In nucleotides, the CDR3 is TGCAGCGTTGGTAGGACAGAAGAGACCCAGTACTTC. Its protein is CSVGRTEETQYF. The J gene is TRBJ2-5, the V gene TRBV29-1; perhaps TRBD1 as D (6 bases). V was trimmed by 4 bases and J by 3 bases, leaving 9 bases between them. Germline lookup yields CDR1 SQVTM and CDR2 ANQGSEA. CDR3 length equals 12 residues.

The chain links TRBV6-5 to TRBJ1-1, with a tentative D call TRBD1 (6 bases). Germline assignment: CDR1 MNHEY and CDR2 SVGAGI. The CDR3 spans 11 residues. V shed 6 bases and J shed 9 bases, with 11 bases lying between them. CDR3 coding DNA: TGTGCCAGCAGCCAAGGGGGTCAAGCTTTCTTT. Translating it yields CASSQGGQAFF.

This clonotype was found a few times. The V and J genes are TRBV10-3 and TRBJ2-2; 8 nucleotides align to TRBD2. From germline, CDR1 is ENHRY and CDR2 SYGVKD. The CDR3 runs 14 residues. V lost 11 bases and J lost 0; bases outside the gene matches: 5. The CDR3 nucleotides are TGTGCCCCCGGGGGGGAACCGAACACCGGGGAGCTGTTTTTT. Its translation: CAPGGEPNTGELFF.

The V and J genes are TRBV12-3 or TRBV12-4 and TRBJ1-4; TRBD1 might be the D (6 bases). This CDR3 comprises 16 residues. Trimming took 6 bases from V and 5 from J, leaving 19 bases between them. CDR3 coding DNA: TGTGCCAGCAGCAACAGGGCCGACCCTTCAAATGAAAAACTGTTTTTT. Protein product: CASSNRADPSNEKLFF.

This clonotype came up many times. V usage is TRBV20-1 and J usage is TRBJ2-3; D call uncertain. Per germline, CDR1 DFQATT and CDR2 SNEGSKA (reference sequence). V lost 2 bases and J 1 base, leaving 4 bases between the germline ends. The CDR3 runs 12 residues. The CDR3 here is CSARRGTDTQYF. In nucleotides, the CDR3 is TGCAGTGCTAGACGGGGCACAGATACGCAGTATTTT.

This clonotype has just a few counts. V gene TRBV7-2 combines with J gene TRBJ2-1, with unresolved D. Germline values: CDR1 SGHTA, CDR2 FQGNSA. The CDR3 extends over 13 amino acids. The V end lost 5 bases, the J end lost 7 bases, and 12 bases lay between the germline ends. This CDR3 reads CASSTIGRNEQFF. DNA of the CDR3: TGTGCCAGCAGCACCATTGGGCGAAATGAGCAGTTCTTC.

The gene calls are TRBV28 and TRBJ1-1; D gene ambiguous. V was clipped by 2 bases and J by 6 bases, with 19 bases between them. The CDR3 runs to 16 residues. CDR1 is MDHEN and CDR2 is SYDVKM in the germline V gene. The CDR3 coding sequence is TGTGCCAGCAGTTTAAATCGGGTAATGATGAAGCCTGAAGCTTTCTTT. Translation gives CASSLNRVMMKPEAFF.

This clonotype was counted between two and nine times. This chain connects TRBV20-1 to TRBJ2-1; TRBD2 matches at 9 bases. This CDR3 has 14 amino acids. Unmatched junction bases numbered 5, after V lost 6 bases and J lost 2 bases. Germline-derived CDR1 and CDR2 are DFQATT and SNEGSKA (reference sequence). The CDR3 here is CSANPSGAYNEQFF. As DNA, the CDR3 is TGCAGTGCCAACCCTAGCGGGGCCTACAATGAGCAGTTCTTC.

There are a few counts of this clonotype. The chain couples TRBV18 to TRBJ2-5; the match to TRBD1 covers 7 bases. CDR1 KGHSH and CDR2 LQKENI come from the germline V gene. With 8 bases clipped from V and 4 bases from J, the junction kept 7 bases outside the gene matches. The CDR3 has 13 residues. The CDR3 region has the DNA TGTGCCAGCGGAGACAGGGACCCAGAGACCCAGTACTTC. Protein: CASGDRDPETQYF.

V and J are TRBV7-2 and TRBJ2-7, with D maybe TRBD2 (5 bases). V dropped 1 base and J dropped 9 bases, with 19 bases sitting between them. The CDR3 runs to 15 residues. Germline loops: CDR1 SGHTA, CDR2 FQGNSA. The CDR3 nucleotides read TGTGCCAGCAGCTTAGGGATCTCTCCTACTAGAGGGCAGTACTTC. Its translation: CASSLGISPTRGQYF.

This clonotype came up a few times. The chain is built from TRBV12-3 or TRBV12-4 and TRBJ1-1, with 9 bases matching TRBD1. J gave up 0 bases and V 4 bases, and 9 bases lay outside the gene matches. CDR3 length: 17 amino acids. CDR3 in amino acids: CASSSRRTGVMNTEAFF. The CDR3 region has the DNA TGTGCCAGCAGTTCGCGCCGGACAGGGGTCATGAACACTGAAGCTTTCTTT.

V and J are TRBV20-1 and TRBJ1-2; D might be TRBD1 (5 bases). Trimming stripped 6 bases from V and 8 bases from J, with 22 bases between. Germline assignment: CDR1 DFQATT and CDR2 SNEGSKA (reference sequence). The CDR3 consists of 14 residues. The CDR3 DNA follows: TGCAGTGCAACTCCCGACTCGACAGTGGGGGGCTACACCTTC. Protein: CSATPDSTVGGYTF.

About this clonotype itself: A read error may be the cause here, since a much bigger clone is one base away. This likely comes from a read error, as the CDR3 has no conserved phenylalanine or tryptophan at its end. The gene calls are TRBV6-6 and TRBJ1-1; D is perhaps TRBD1 (6 bases). V lost 5 bases, J lost 11 bases, and 18 bases lay in between. The CDR3 is made up of 13 amino acids. Germline V gene data show CDR1 as MNHNY and CDR2 as SVGAGI (reference sequence). Here the CDR3 DNA reads TGTGCCAGCAGTAGGGACATCCAGCCGAGCGCTTTCTGT. This codes for CASSRDIQPSAFC.

The chain recombines TRBV7-7 with TRBJ2-1; D is perhaps TRBD1 or TRBD2 (5 bases each). Germline assignment: CDR1 SSHAT and CDR2 FNYEAQ (reference sequence). V lost 4 bases to trimming and J lost 8 bases, with 15 bases between them. There are 14 residues in the CDR3. The CDR3 is CASSSRGTVDEQFF. The CDR3 DNA reads as TGTGCCAGCAGCTCGCGAGGGACGGTGGATGAGCAGTTCTTC.

This clonotype occurred a few times. The rearrangement joins TRBV28 to TRBJ2-6; D assignment may be TRBD1 or TRBD2 (5 bases each). Germline V gives CDR1 MDHEN, CDR2 SYDVKM. V was trimmed by 7 bases and J by 0 bases, leaving 10 bases between them. The CDR3 loop spans 15 amino acids. CDR3 in amino acids: CASTGTYSGANVLTF. CDR3 bases: TGTGCCAGCACGGGGACCTACTCTGGGGCCAACGTCCTGACTTTC.

This clonotype was observed a few times. The chain employs TRBV6-5 and TRBJ2-5, with D possibly being TRBD1 (5 bases). The CDR3 contains 12 residues. The V end lost 8 bases, the J end lost 5 bases, and 12 bases lay between the germline ends. Germline CDR1 reads MNHEY; CDR2 reads SVGAGI. CDR3 DNA: TGTGCCAGCCACCAGGGTTCGGAGACCCAGTACTTC. It is translated as CASHQGSETQYF.

The rearrangement joins TRBV6-5 to TRBJ2-3; D is tentatively TRBD1 or TRBD2 (5 bases each). V lost 2 bases and J 0 bases, leaving 9 bases between the germline ends. Germline values: CDR1 MNHEY, CDR2 SVGAGI. The CDR3 has 15 amino acids. The DNA for the CDR3 is TGTGCCAGCAGTTACCCCGGGGCTAGCACAGATACGCAGTATTTT. This sequence encodes CASSYPGASTDTQYF.

There are many counts of this clonotype. V gene TRBV5-1 combines with J gene TRBJ2-7; no definite D call. Germline CDR1 reads SGHRS; CDR2 reads YFSETQ. The CDR3 covers 14 residues. The V and J ends lost 0 bases and 0 bases respectively, with 7 bases between them. In DNA, the CDR3 is TGCGCCAGCAGCTTGGTCGCCGTCTCCTACGAGCAGTACTTC. It yields the protein CASSLVAVSYEQYF.

The chain uses TRBV20-1 and TRBJ2-5; the D is unclear. V was cut by 0 bases and J by 0 bases, with 14 bases left in between. Germline CDR1 DFQATT, CDR2 SNEGSKA (reference sequence). The length of the CDR3 is 16 residues. CDR3 sequence (DNA): TGCAGTGCTAGAGACGCAATCGACCCCTACCAAGAGACCCAGTACTTC. Its protein is CSARDAIDPYQETQYF.

A note on this clonotype: A read error may produce the germline difference seen at one junction end. The rearrangement uses TRBV24-1 and TRBJ2-1; TRBD1 is a possible D gene (6 bases). This CDR3 region has 13 residues. The V gene's germline CDR1 is KGHDR and CDR2 SFDVKD. CDR3 sequence: CTTEGQASDEQFF. The CDR3 DNA reads TGTACCACCGAGGGACAAGCATCGGATGAGCAGTTCTTC.

This clonotype has more than one count but fewer than ten. The genes are TRBV7-2 and TRBJ1-2; D is uncertain. Trimming removed 4 bases from V and 8 bases from J, with 17 bases in between. CDR1 is SGHTA and CDR2 is FQGNSA in the germline V gene. The CDR3 consists of 14 residues. The CDR3 reads CASSSPNLYGGYTF. The CDR3 DNA follows: TGTGCCAGCAGCTCCCCCAACCTATACGGGGGCTACACCTTC.